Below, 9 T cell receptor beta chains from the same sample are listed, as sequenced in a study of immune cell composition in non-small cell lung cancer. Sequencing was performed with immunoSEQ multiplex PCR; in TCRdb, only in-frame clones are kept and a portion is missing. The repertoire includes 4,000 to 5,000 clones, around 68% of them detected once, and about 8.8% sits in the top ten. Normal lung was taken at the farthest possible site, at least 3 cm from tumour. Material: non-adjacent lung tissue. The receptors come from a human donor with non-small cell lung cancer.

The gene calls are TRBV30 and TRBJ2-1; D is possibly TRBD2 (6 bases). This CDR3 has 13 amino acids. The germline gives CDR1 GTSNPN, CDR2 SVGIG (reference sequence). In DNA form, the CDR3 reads TGTGCGTGGTCGGGCGGGGCCCCTCGAGAGCAGTTCTTC. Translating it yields CAWSGGAPREQFF.

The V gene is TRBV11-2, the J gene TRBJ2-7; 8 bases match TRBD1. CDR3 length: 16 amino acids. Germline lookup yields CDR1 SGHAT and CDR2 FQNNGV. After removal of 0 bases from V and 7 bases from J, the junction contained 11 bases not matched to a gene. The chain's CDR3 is CASSLDRGQGQSEQYF. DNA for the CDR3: TGTGCCAGCAGCTTAGATCGCGGACAGGGACAGAGTGAGCAGTACTTC.

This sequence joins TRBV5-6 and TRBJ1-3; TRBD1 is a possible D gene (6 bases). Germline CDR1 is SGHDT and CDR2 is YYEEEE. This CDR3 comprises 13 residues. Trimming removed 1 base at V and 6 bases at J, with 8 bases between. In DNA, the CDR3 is TGTGCCAGCAGCTTGTCGGGGGCAAACACCATATATTTT. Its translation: CASSLSGANTIYF.

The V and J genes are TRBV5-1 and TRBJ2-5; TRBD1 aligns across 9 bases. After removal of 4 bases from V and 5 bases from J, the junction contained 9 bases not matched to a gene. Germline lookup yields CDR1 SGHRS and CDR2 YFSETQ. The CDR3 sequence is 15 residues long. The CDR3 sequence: CASSTGTGWRETQYF. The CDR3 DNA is TGCGCCAGCAGCACTGGGACAGGGTGGAGGGAGACCCAGTACTTC.

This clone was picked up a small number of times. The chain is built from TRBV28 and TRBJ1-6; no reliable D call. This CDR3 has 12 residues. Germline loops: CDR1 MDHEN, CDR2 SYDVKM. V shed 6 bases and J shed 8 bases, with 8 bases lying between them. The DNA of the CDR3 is TGTGCCAGCAGCCTTGAGTATTCACCCCTCCACTTT. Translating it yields CASSLEYSPLHF.

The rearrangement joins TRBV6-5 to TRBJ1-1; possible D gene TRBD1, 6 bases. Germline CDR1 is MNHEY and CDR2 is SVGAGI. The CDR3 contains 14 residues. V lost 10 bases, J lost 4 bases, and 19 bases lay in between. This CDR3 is CATRRGGSVTEAFF. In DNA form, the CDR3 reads TGTGCCACGCGAAGGGGGGGATCGGTCACTGAAGCTTTCTTT.

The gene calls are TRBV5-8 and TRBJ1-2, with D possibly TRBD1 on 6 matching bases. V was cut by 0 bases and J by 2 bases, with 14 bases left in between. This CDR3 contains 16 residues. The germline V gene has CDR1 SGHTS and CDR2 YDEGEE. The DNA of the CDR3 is TGTGCCAGCAGCTTGGGACAGGCCCTAAGAAACTATGGCTACACCTTC. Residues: CASSLGQALRNYGYTF.

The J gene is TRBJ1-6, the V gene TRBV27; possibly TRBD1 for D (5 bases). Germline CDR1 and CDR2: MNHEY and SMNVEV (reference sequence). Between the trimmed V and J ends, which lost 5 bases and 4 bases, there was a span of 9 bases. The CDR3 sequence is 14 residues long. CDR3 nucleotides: TGTGCCAGCAGTCTCCGACAGTATAATTCACCCCTCCACTTT. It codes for CASSLRQYNSPLHF.

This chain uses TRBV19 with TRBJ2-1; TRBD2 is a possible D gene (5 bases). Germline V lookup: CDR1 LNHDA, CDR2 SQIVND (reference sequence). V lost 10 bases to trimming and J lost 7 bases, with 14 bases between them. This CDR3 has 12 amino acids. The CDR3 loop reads CATKSGINEQFF. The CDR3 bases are TGTGCCACCAAGTCCGGGATTAATGAGCAGTTCTTC.